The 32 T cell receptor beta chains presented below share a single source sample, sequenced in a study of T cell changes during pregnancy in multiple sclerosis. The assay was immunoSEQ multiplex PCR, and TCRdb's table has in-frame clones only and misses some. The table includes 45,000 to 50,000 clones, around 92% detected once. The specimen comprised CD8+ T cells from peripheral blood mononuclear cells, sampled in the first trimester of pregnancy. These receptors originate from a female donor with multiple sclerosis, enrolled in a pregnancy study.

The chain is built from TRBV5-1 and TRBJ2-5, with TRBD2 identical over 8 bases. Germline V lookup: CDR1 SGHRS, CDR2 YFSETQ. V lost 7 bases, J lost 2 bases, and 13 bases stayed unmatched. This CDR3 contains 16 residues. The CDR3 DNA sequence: TGCGCCAGCGGTTTAGCGGGACCATTTCCGCAAGAGACCCAGTACTTC. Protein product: CASGLAGPFPQETQYF.

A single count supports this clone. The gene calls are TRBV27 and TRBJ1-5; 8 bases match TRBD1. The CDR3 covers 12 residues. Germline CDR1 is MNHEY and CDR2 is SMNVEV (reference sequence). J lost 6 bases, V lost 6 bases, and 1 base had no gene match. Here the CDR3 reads CASRQGGQPQHF. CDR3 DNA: TGTGCCAGCAGACAGGGGGGTCAGCCCCAGCATTTT.

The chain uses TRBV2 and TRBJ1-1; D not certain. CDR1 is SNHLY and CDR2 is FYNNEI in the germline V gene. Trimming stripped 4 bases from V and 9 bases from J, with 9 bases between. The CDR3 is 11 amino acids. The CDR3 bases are TGTGCCAGCAGTGCCTACCCCCAAGCTTTCTTT. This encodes CASSAYPQAFF.

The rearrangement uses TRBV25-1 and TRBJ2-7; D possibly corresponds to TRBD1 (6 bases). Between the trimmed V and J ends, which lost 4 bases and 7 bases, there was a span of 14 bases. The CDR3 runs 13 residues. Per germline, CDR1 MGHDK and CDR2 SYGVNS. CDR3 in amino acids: CASSGPGTSEQYF. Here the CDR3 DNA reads TGTGCCAGCAGTGGACCCGGGACATCGGAGCAGTACTTC.

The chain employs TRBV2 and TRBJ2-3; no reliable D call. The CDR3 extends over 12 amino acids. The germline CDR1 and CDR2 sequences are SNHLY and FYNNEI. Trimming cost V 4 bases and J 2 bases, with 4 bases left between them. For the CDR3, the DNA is TGTGCCAGCAGTGTGGCCACAGATACGCAGTATTTT. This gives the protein CASSVATDTQYF.

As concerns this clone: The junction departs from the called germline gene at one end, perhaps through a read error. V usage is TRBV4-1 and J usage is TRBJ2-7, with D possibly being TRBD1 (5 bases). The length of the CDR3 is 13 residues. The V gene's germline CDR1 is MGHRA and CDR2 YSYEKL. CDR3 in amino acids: CTSSQVTAYEQYF. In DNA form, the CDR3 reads TGCACCAGCAGCCAAGTGACAGCCTACGAGCAGTACTTC.

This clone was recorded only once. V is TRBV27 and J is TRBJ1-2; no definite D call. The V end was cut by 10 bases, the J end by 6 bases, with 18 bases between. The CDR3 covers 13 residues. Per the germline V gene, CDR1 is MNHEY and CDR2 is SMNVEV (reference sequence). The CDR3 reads CATYSTGINGYTF. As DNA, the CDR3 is TGTGCCACCTATTCGACGGGGATAAATGGCTACACCTTC.

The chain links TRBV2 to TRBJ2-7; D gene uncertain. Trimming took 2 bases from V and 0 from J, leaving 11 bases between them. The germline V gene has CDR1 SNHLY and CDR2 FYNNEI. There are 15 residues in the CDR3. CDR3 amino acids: CASSEWYSLSYEQYF. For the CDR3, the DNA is TGTGCCAGCAGTGAATGGTACAGTCTCTCCTACGAGCAGTACTTC.

The CDR3 sequence is CASSHTGGLPGAQYF. In DNA form, the CDR3 reads TGCGCCAGCAGCCACACCGGGGGATTGCCGGGGGCCCAGTACTTC. The chain combines TRBV4-1 with TRBJ2-5; D is perhaps TRBD2 (6 bases). Germline CDR1 MGHRA, CDR2 YSYEKL. The CDR3 contains 15 residues. V gave up 3 bases and J gave up 9 bases, with 20 bases separating them.

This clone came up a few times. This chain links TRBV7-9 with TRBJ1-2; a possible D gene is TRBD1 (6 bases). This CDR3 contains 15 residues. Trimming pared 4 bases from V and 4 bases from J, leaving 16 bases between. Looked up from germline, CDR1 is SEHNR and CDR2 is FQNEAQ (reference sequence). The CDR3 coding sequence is TGTGCCAGCAGCTCCGGACAGCCTTTTGGCTATGGCTACACCTTC. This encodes CASSSGQPFGYGYTF.

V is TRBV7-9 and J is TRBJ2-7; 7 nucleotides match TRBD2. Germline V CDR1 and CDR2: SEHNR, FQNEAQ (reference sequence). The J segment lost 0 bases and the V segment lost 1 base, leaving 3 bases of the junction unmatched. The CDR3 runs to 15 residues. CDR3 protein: CASSLEGGVSYEQYF. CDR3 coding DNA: TGTGCCAGCAGCTTAGAGGGAGGGGTCTCCTACGAGCAGTACTTC.

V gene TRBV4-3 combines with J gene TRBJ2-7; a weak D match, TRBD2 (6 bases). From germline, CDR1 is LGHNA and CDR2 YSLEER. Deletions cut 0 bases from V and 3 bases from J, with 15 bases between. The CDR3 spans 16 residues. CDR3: CASSQETGVNYYEQYF. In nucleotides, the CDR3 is TGCGCCAGCAGCCAAGAGACGGGGGTTAATTACTACGAGCAGTACTTC.

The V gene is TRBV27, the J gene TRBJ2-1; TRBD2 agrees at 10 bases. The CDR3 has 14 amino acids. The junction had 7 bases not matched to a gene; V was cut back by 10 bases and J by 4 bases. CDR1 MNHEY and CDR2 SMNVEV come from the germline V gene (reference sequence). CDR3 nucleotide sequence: TGTGCCACGTCTAGCGGGGGCTCTTACAATGAGCAGTTCTTC. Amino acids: CATSSGGSYNEQFF.

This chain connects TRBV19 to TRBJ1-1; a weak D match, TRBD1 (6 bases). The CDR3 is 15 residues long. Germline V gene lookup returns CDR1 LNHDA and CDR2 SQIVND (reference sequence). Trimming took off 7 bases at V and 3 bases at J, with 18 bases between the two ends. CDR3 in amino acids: CASIPLSGEYTEAFF. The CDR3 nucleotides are TGTGCCAGTATTCCCCTCTCAGGGGAATACACTGAAGCTTTCTTT.

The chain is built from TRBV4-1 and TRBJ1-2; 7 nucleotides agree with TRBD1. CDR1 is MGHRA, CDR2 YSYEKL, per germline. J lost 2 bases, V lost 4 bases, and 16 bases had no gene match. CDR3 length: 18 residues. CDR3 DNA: TGCGCCAGCAGCCTCGTCGGGGGACAGCACGAGGGAAACTATGGCTACACCTTC. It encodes CASSLVGGQHEGNYGYTF.

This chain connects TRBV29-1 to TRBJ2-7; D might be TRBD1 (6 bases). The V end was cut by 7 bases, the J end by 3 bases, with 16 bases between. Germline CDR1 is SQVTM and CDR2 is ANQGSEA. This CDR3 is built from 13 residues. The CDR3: CSATLRTDYEQYF. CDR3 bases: TGCAGCGCCACTCTAAGGACAGACTACGAGCAGTACTTC.

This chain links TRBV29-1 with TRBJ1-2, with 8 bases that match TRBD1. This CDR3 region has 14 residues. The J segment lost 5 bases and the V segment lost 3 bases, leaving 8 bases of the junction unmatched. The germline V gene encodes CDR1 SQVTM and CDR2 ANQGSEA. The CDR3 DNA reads TGCAGCGTTGATCCCGCCGGGACAGGTTATGGCTACACCTTC. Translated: CSVDPAGTGYGYTF.

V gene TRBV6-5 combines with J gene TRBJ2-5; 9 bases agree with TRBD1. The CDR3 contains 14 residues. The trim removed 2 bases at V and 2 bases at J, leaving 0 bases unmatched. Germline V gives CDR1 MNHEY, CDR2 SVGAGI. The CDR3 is CASSYDRGQETQYF. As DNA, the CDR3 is TGTGCCAGCAGTTACGACAGGGGGCAAGAGACCCAGTACTTC.

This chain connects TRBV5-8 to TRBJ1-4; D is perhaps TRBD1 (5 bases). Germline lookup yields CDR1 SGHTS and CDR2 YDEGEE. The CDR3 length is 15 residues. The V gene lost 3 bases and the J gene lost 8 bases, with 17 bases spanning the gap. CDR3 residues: CASSSEGREEEKLFF. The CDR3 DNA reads TGTGCCAGCAGCTCGGAGGGCAGGGAAGAGGAAAAACTGTTTTTT.

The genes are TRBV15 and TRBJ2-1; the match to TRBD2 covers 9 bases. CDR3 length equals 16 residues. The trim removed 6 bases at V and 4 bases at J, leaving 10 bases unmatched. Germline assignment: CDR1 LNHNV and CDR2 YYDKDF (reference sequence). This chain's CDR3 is CATSKREAPIYNEQFF. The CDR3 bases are TGTGCCACCAGTAAGCGGGAGGCCCCAATATACAATGAGCAGTTCTTC.

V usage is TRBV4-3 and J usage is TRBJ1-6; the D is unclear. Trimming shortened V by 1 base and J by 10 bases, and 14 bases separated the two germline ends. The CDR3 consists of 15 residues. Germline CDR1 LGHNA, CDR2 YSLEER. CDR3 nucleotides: TGCGCCAGCAGCCAAGTAGGAGGGCTGGGATCACCCCTCCACTTT. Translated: CASSQVGGLGSPLHF.

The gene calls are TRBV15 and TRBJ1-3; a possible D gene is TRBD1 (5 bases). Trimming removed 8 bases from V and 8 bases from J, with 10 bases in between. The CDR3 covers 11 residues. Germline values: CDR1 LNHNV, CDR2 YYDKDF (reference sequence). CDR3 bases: TGTGCCACCGGGGGGGAGGACACCATATATTTT. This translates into CATGGEDTIYF.

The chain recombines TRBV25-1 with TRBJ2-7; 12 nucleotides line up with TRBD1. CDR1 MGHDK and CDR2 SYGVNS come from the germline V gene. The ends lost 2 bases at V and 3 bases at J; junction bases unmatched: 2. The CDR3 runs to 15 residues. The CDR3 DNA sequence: TGTGCCAGCAGTGAACGGGACAGGGGGCTCTACGAGCAGTACTTC. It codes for CASSERDRGLYEQYF.

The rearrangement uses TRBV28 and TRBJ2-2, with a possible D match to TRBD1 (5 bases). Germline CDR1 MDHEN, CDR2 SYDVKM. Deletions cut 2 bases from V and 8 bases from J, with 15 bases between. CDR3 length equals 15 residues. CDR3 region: CASSLETDFIGELFF. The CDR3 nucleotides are TGTGCCAGCAGTTTAGAGACAGATTTCATTGGGGAGCTGTTTTTT.

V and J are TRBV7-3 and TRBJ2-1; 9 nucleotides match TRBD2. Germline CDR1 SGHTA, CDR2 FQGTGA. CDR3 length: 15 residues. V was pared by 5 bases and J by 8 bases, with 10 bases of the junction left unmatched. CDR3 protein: CASSSLAGAFDEQFF. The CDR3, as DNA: TGTGCCAGCAGCAGTTTAGCGGGAGCGTTCGATGAGCAGTTCTTC.

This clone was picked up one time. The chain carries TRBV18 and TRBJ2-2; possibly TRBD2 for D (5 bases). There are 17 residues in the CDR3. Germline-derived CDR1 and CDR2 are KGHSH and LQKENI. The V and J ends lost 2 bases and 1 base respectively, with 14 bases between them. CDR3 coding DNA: TGTGCCAGCTCACCAACGGGTGATGGAGGGAACACCGGGGAGCTGTTTTTT. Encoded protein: CASSPTGDGGNTGELFF.

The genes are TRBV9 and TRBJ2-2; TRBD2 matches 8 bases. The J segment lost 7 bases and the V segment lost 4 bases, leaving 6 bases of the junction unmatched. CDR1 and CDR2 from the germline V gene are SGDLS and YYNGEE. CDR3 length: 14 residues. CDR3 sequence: CASSPSRGGGELFF. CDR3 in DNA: TGTGCCAGCAGCCCCTCACGGGGGGGCGGGGAGCTGTTTTTT.

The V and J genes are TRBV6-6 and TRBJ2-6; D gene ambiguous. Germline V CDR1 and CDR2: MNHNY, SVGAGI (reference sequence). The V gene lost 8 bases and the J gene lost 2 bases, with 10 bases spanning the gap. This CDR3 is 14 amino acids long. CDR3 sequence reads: CASRASAGANVLTF. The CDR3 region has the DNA TGTGCCAGCCGAGCTAGTGCTGGGGCCAACGTCCTGACTTTC.

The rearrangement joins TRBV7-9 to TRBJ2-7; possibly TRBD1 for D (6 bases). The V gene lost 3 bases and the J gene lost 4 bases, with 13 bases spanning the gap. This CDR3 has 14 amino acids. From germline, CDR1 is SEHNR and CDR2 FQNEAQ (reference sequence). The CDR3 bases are TGTGCCAGCAGCTTGGGGGCCAGGTCATACGAGCAGTACTTC. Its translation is CASSLGARSYEQYF.

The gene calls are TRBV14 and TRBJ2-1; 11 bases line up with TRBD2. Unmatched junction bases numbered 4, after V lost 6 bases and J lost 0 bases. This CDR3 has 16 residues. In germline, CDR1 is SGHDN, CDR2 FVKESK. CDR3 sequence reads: CASSILAGASYNEQFF. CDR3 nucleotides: TGTGCCAGCAGTATACTAGCGGGGGCCTCCTACAATGAGCAGTTCTTC.

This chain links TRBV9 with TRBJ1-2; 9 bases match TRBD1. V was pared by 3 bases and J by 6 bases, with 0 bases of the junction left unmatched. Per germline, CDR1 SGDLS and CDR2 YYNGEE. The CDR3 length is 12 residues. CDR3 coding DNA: TGTGCCAGCAGCGGGACAGGGGATGGCTACACCTTC. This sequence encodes CASSGTGDGYTF.

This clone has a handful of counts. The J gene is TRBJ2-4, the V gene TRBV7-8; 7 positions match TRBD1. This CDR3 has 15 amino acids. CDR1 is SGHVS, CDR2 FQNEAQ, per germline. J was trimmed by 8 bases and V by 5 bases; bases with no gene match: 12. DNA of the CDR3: TGTGCCAGCAGCCCCTCGGGACAGATGGGTGACATTCAGTACTTC. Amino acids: CASSPSGQMGDIQYF.